The 24 T cell receptor beta chains listed next were all sequenced from one sample in a study of cytomegalovirus exposure and HLA in healthy donors. PCR used 60 Vbeta primers and 13 Jbeta primers. The method was immunoSEQ multiplex PCR; TCRdb's version includes in-frame clones alone and lacks a portion of them. The table includes 200,000 to 250,000 clones, more than 65% detected once. The sample comprised PBMCs. Source of these receptors: a man in his fifties or sixties in good health and CMV-seronegative.

This clone was counted once. The chain is built from TRBV7-9 and TRBJ2-7, with D perhaps matching TRBD2 (6 bases). Trimming shortened V by 4 bases and J by 3 bases, and 10 bases separated the two germline ends. The CDR3 runs to 13 residues. Germline lookup yields CDR1 SEHNR and CDR2 FQNEAQ (reference sequence). The CDR3 DNA sequence: TGTGCCAGCAGCTGGGGGGAGGACTACGAGCAGTACTTC. It specifies CASSWGEDYEQYF.

V is TRBV27 and J is TRBJ2-7; TRBD1 agrees at 8 bases. Germline CDR1 MNHEY, CDR2 SMNVEV (reference sequence). The CDR3 length is 14 residues. The V and J ends lost 4 bases and 3 bases, in that order; junction bases with no gene match: 5. The CDR3 sequence: CASSYGTGYYEQYF. In DNA, the CDR3 is TGTGCCAGCAGTTACGGGACAGGCTACTACGAGCAGTACTTC.

The chain uses TRBV28 and TRBJ2-3, with D hard to call. From germline, CDR1 is MDHEN and CDR2 SYDVKM. The CDR3 contains 13 residues. V dropped 5 bases and J dropped 1 base, with 7 bases sitting between them. The CDR3 loop reads CASSNTGTDTQYF. Here the CDR3 DNA reads TGTGCCAGCAGTAACACAGGCACAGATACGCAGTATTTT.

The chain uses TRBV9 and TRBJ2-3, with D maybe TRBD2 (5 bases). V gave up 0 bases and J gave up 1 base, with 6 bases separating them. Germline lookup yields CDR1 SGDLS and CDR2 YYNGEE. CDR3 size: 14 residues. This chain's CDR3 is CASSVVGGTDTQYF. DNA of the CDR3: TGTGCCAGCAGCGTAGTCGGGGGCACAGATACGCAGTATTTT.

The rearrangement links TRBV27 to TRBJ2-3, with 9 bases lining up with TRBD2. The CDR3 loop spans 16 amino acids. The junction had 8 bases not matched to a gene; V was cut back by 1 base and J by 6 bases. The germline CDR1 and CDR2 sequences are MNHEY and SMNVEV (reference sequence). Here the CDR3 DNA reads TGTGCCAGCAGTTTATTGGCGGGGGGGAGGCGCGATACGCAGTATTTT. Amino acid sequence: CASSLLAGGRRDTQYF.

The chain employs TRBV6-1 and TRBJ2-1; unclear D gene. The CDR3 is 12 residues long. Trimming shortened V by 7 bases and J by 10 bases, and 14 bases separated the two germline ends. Per germline, CDR1 MNHNS and CDR2 SASEGT. For the CDR3, the DNA is TGTGCCAGCACTCAAGGTGGCGGAGAGCAGTTCTTC. Its protein is CASTQGGGEQFF.

CDR3 residues: CASTLNKSNYGYTF. CDR3 nucleotides: TGTGCCAGCACGTTAAACAAATCTAACTATGGCTACACCTTC. The gene calls are TRBV6-1 and TRBJ1-2; no clear D gene. The length of the CDR3 is 14 residues. Trimming cost V 7 bases and J 0 bases, with 12 bases left between them. CDR1 MNHNS and CDR2 SASEGT come from the germline V gene.

CDR3 region: CASSYGRVGTEAFF. CDR3 nucleotides: TGTGCCAGCAGCTACGGCAGGGTCGGCACTGAAGCTTTCTTT. The chain employs TRBV7-9 and TRBJ1-1, with D perhaps TRBD1 (5 bases). Germline loops: CDR1 SEHNR, CDR2 FQNEAQ (reference sequence). The length of the CDR3 is 14 residues. The V and J ends lost 4 bases and 4 bases respectively, with 13 bases between them.

The chain employs TRBV9 and TRBJ1-1; 8 nucleotides line up with TRBD1. Looked up from germline, CDR1 is SGDLS and CDR2 is YYNGEE. The CDR3 length is 15 residues. V lost 0 bases and J lost 6; bases outside the gene matches: 7. CDR3 region: CASSVVAGGASEAFF. The DNA of the CDR3 is TGTGCCAGCAGCGTAGTAGCAGGGGGCGCGTCTGAAGCTTTCTTT. Supplemented by reference TRBV9 and TRBJ1-1, the full variable domain reads DSGVTQTPKHLITATGQRVTLRCSPRSGDLSVYWYQQSLDQGLQFLIQYYNGEERAKGNILERFSAQQFPDLHSELNLSSLELGDSALYFCASSVVAGGASEAFFGQGTRLTVV.

V and J are TRBV4-1 and TRBJ1-2; 7 bases agree with TRBD1. The V gene's germline CDR1 is MGHRA and CDR2 YSYEKL. The junction had 6 bases not matched to a gene; V was cut back by 3 bases and J by 2 bases. The CDR3 sequence is 15 residues long. Here the CDR3 DNA reads TGCGCCAGCAGCCACTTCTCGACAGGGAACTATGGCTACACCTTC. Its protein product is CASSHFSTGNYGYTF.

In regard to this clone: The identical CDR3 is also encoded by other nucleotide sequences in the sample. This chain links TRBV5-8 with TRBJ1-5; 7 bases align to TRBD1. Germline V gives CDR1 SGHTS, CDR2 YDEGEE. The CDR3 spans 15 residues. J lost 4 bases, V lost 2 bases, and 6 bases had no gene match. This CDR3 reads CASSLEGAGNQPQHF. For the CDR3, the DNA is TGTGCCAGCAGCTTAGAGGGGGCTGGGAATCAGCCCCAGCATTTT.

The V gene is TRBV5-1, the J gene TRBJ2-7, with D possibly TRBD1 on 6 matching bases. With 4 bases removed from V and 2 bases from J, the gap between germline ends came to 16 bases. The germline gives CDR1 SGHRS, CDR2 YFSETQ. CDR3 size: 15 residues. The CDR3 loop reads CASSPIRDIAYEQYF. In DNA, the CDR3 is TGCGCCAGCAGCCCCATCCGGGACATCGCCTACGAGCAGTACTTC.

The gene calls are TRBV29-1 and TRBJ1-3; TRBD1 might be the D (6 bases). CDR1 and CDR2 from the germline V gene are SQVTM and ANQGSEA. Trimming took 1 base from V and 2 from J, leaving 9 bases between them. The CDR3 is 14 amino acids. The chain's CDR3 is CSVEGNRAGNTIYF. In DNA form, the CDR3 reads TGCAGCGTTGAAGGGAACAGGGCTGGAAACACCATATATTTT.

The chain couples TRBV4-1 to TRBJ1-1, with 11 bases matching TRBD1. The CDR3 is 15 amino acids. Germline V lookup: CDR1 MGHRA, CDR2 YSYEKL. J was trimmed by 1 base and V by 3 bases; bases with no gene match: 1. CDR3 nucleotide sequence: TGCGCCAGCAGCCAGGGGACAGGGGGGAACACTGAAGCTTTCTTT. Translated: CASSQGTGGNTEAFF.

The genes are TRBV4-1 and TRBJ2-1; D call uncertain. Looked up from germline, CDR1 is MGHRA and CDR2 is YSYEKL. There are 15 residues in the CDR3. Trimming took off 7 bases at V and 8 bases at J, with 21 bases between the two ends. DNA for the CDR3: TGCGCCAGCACCCTAAGAAGTCGACCAGAGGATGAGCAGTTCTTC. It specifies CASTLRSRPEDEQFF.

The V and J genes are TRBV6-5 and TRBJ2-1; 7 nucleotides align to TRBD2. The CDR3 is 16 amino acids. V was clipped by 0 bases and J by 3 bases; unmatched bases: 5. Germline V CDR1 and CDR2: MNHEY, SVGAGI. The CDR3 reads CASSYSGGSLYNEQFF. CDR3 bases: TGTGCCAGCAGTTACTCGGGCGGGAGTCTCTACAATGAGCAGTTCTTC.

This rearrangement joins TRBV7-3 to TRBJ2-5; perhaps TRBD2 as D (6 bases). Germline V CDR1 and CDR2: SGHTA, FQGTGA. The CDR3 extends over 14 amino acids. With 1 base removed from V and 5 bases from J, the gap between germline ends came to 11 bases. The CDR3 DNA reads as TGTGCCAGCAGCTTAAGTGGAGGGCGGGAGACCCAGTACTTC. Its translation is CASSLSGGRETQYF.

As to this clone: A read error may produce the germline difference seen at one junction end. The chain couples TRBV30 to TRBJ1-2, with D possibly TRBD1 on 5 matching bases. The CDR3 contains 13 residues. Germline CDR1 reads GTSNPN; CDR2 reads SVGIG (reference sequence). CDR3 residues: CAWGVPAGFGYTF. The DNA for the CDR3 is TGTGCCTGGGGTGTCCCGGCAGGGTTTGGCTACACCTTC.

This chain joins TRBV5-1 and TRBJ2-5; D unresolved. V lost 2 bases, J lost 5 bases, and 7 bases lay in between. The CDR3 sequence is 12 residues long. Germline CDR1 SGHRS, CDR2 YFSETQ. CDR3 nucleotide sequence: TGCGCCAGCAGCTTAACCGGGGAGACCCAGTACTTC. Amino acid sequence: CASSLTGETQYF. Looking up the rest from reference TRBV5-1 and TRBJ2-5 gives the full variable domain: KAGVTQTPRYLIKTRGQQVTLSCSPISGHRSVSWYQQTPGQGLQFLFEYFSETQRNKGNFPGRFSGRQFSNSRSEMNVSTLELGDSALYLCASSLTGETQYFGPGTRLLVL.

The chain recombines TRBV6-6 with TRBJ1-5, with a tentative D call TRBD1 (5 bases). Germline values: CDR1 MNHNY, CDR2 SVGAGI (reference sequence). The CDR3 runs 13 residues. Trimming shortened V by 7 bases and J by 3 bases, and 10 bases separated the two germline ends. The CDR3 DNA follows: TGTGCCAGCAACACAGGACCCAATCAGCCCCAGCATTTT. Residues: CASNTGPNQPQHF.

The chain is built from TRBV15 and TRBJ2-2; D is unclear. V was trimmed by 0 bases and J by 5 bases, leaving 4 bases between them. Germline values: CDR1 LNHNV, CDR2 YYDKDF (reference sequence). The CDR3 is 13 residues long. The CDR3, as DNA: TGTGCCACCAGCAGAGACAGAACCGGGGAGCTGTTTTTT. It encodes CATSRDRTGELFF.

This clone has just one count. The chain couples TRBV7-8 to TRBJ2-1; the D gene is possibly TRBD2 (5 bases). This CDR3 is 18 amino acids long. The V end lost 1 base, the J end lost 2 bases, and 18 bases lay between the germline ends. Germline CDR1 reads SGHVS; CDR2 reads FQNEAQ. This CDR3 is CASSLVGPSTQTYNEQFF. As DNA, the CDR3 is TGTGCCAGCAGCTTAGTCGGTCCTAGCACCCAGACCTACAATGAGCAGTTCTTC.

The chain uses TRBV9 and TRBJ2-2; 11 nucleotides match TRBD1. CDR3 length: 18 amino acids. The trim removed 2 bases at V and 2 bases at J, leaving 8 bases unmatched. The germline V gene encodes CDR1 SGDLS and CDR2 YYNGEE. The CDR3 bases are TGTGCCAGCAGCGTTCCCGGGACAGGGGGTGTCAACACCGGGGAGCTGTTTTTT. It encodes CASSVPGTGGVNTGELFF.

This chain uses TRBV19 with TRBJ2-7; TRBD2 aligns across 8 bases. The J segment lost 1 base and the V segment lost 6 bases, leaving 5 bases of the junction unmatched. CDR3 length: 14 residues. Germline V gives CDR1 LNHDA, CDR2 SQIVND (reference sequence). CDR3 in amino acids: CASSLTSESYEQYF. The DNA of the CDR3 is TGTGCCAGTAGCTTGACTAGCGAGTCCTACGAGCAGTACTTC. The full variable domain, completed using reference TRBV19 and TRBJ2-7, is DGGITQSPKYLFRKEGQNVTLSCEQNLNHDAMYWYRQDPGQGLRLIYYSQIVNDFQKGDIAEGYSVSREKKESFPLTVTSAQKNPTAFYLCASSLTSESYEQYFGPGTRLTVT.